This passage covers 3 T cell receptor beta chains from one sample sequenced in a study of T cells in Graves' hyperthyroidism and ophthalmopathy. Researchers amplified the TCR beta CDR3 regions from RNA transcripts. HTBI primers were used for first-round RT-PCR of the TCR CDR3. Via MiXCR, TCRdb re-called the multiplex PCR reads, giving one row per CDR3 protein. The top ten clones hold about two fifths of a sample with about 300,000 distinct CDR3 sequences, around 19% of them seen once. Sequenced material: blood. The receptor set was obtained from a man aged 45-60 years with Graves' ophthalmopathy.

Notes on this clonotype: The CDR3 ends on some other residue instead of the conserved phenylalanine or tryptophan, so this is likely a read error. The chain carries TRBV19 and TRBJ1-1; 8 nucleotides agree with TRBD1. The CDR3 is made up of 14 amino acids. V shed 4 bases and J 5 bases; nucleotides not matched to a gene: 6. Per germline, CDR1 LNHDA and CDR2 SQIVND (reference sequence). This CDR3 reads CASSNQGATTEAFI. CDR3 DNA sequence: TGTGCCAGTAGTAATCAGGGGGCGACAACTGAAGCTTTCATT.

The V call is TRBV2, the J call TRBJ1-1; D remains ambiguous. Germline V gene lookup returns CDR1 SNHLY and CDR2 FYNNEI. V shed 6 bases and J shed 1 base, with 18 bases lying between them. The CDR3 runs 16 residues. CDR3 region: CASRWLEGARNTEAFF. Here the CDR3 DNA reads TGTGCCAGCAGGTGGCTAGAGGGAGCTAGGAACACTGAAGCTTTCTTT.

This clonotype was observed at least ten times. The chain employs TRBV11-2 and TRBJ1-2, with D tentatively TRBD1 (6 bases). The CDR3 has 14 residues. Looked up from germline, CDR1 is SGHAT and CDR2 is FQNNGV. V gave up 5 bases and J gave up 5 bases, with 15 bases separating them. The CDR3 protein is CASSPDRLAYGYTF. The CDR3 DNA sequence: TGTGCCAGCAGCCCCGACAGGTTAGCATATGGCTACACCTTC.